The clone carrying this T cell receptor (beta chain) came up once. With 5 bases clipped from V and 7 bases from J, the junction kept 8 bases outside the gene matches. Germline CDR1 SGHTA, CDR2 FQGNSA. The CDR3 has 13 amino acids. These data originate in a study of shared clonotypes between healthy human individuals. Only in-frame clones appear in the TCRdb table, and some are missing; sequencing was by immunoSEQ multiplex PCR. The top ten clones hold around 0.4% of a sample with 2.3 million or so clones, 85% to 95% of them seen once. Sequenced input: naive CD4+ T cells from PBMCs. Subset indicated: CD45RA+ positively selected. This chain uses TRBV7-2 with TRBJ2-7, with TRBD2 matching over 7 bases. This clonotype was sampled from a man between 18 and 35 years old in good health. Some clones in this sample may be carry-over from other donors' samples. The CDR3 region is CASSPGGSREQYF. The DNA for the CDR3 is TGTGCCAGCAGCCCCGGGGGGTCTCGTGAGCAGTACTTC.